What follows are 12 T cell receptor beta chains derived from one specimen sequenced in a study of T cells after posttransplantation cyclophosphamide. Sequencing used immunoSEQ multiplex PCR; TCRdb keeps in-frame clones, though not all of them. The repertoire consists of fewer than 40,000 clones, none detected only once. Sequencing was carried out using PBMCs. The receptor set was obtained from a woman under 40 in good health and a related stem cell transplant donor.

This clone appeared many times. The chain carries TRBV5-8 and TRBJ2-6; TRBD1 matches at 8 bases. This CDR3 contains 17 residues. The V and J ends lost 5 bases and 1 base, in that order; junction bases with no gene match: 8. Germline assignment: CDR1 SGHTS and CDR2 YDEGEE. The CDR3 loop is CASSHDRGLSGANVLTF. The CDR3 nucleotides are TGTGCCAGCAGTCACGACAGGGGCCTTTCTGGGGCCAACGTCCTGACTTTC.

This clone has a count of ten or more. V and J are TRBV6-6 and TRBJ1-5, with a tentative D call TRBD1 (5 bases). The CDR3 length is 12 residues. Germline CDR1 MNHNY, CDR2 SVGAGI (reference sequence). Trimming left V 5 bases short and J 7 bases short, with 9 bases between. Here the CDR3 reads CASSLRAQPQHF. The CDR3 DNA sequence: TGTGCCAGCAGTCTCAGGGCCCAGCCCCAGCATTTT.

At least ten counts were recorded for this clone. CDR3 sequence reads: CASSPRLAPAAQYF. The CDR3 nucleotides read TGTGCCAGCAGTCCCAGACTAGCCCCGGCCGCCCAGTACTTC. The genes are TRBV28 and TRBJ2-5; 7 bases map to TRBD2. Trimming took 5 bases from V and 9 from J; bases not matched to a gene: 12. The CDR3 is 14 residues long. Germline assignment: CDR1 MDHEN and CDR2 SYDVKM.

This clone was detected many times. V usage is TRBV11-3 and J usage is TRBJ1-1; D is possibly TRBD1 (5 bases). This CDR3 region has 13 residues. In germline, CDR1 is SGHNT, CDR2 YENEEA. The V end lost 2 bases, the J end lost 7 bases, and 11 bases lay between the germline ends. Here the CDR3 DNA reads TGTGCCAGCAGCTTATCGGCAGGGTTTGAAGCTTTCTTT. Protein: CASSLSAGFEAFF.

This clone was seen ten or more times. V is TRBV7-2 and J is TRBJ2-7, with D hard to call. V dropped 3 bases and J dropped 0 bases, with 9 bases sitting between them. This CDR3 contains 14 residues. Germline V CDR1 and CDR2: SGHTA, FQGNSA. The CDR3 protein is CASSFFGSSYEQYF. For the CDR3, the DNA is TGTGCCAGCAGCTTCTTTGGCAGCTCCTACGAGCAGTACTTC.

There are many counts of this clone. The chain recombines TRBV6-2 or TRBV6-3 with TRBJ1-5; TRBD1 matches 7 bases. J lost 7 bases, V lost 4 bases, and 7 bases had no gene match. CDR3 length: 14 amino acids. Per the germline V gene, CDR1 is MNHEY and CDR2 is SVGEGT. Written as DNA, the CDR3 is TGTGCCAGCAGTTCCTACAGGGGTACACAGCCCCAGCATTTT. Protein product: CASSSYRGTQPQHF.

There are a few counts of this clone. This chain connects TRBV9 to TRBJ1-1; possibly TRBD1 for D (6 bases). Looked up from germline, CDR1 is SGDLS and CDR2 is YYNGEE. Trimming shortened V by 4 bases and J by 2 bases, and 15 bases separated the two germline ends. This CDR3 has 15 residues. CDR3 region: CASSPQGRINTEAFF. The CDR3 DNA follows: TGTGCCAGCAGCCCCCAGGGGCGGATTAACACTGAAGCTTTCTTT.

The J gene is TRBJ2-5, the V gene TRBV4-2, with 7 nucleotides matching TRBD2. CDR3 length: 16 residues. Germline CDR1 and CDR2: LGHNA and YNFKEQ. V lost 0 bases to trimming and J lost 5 bases; unmatched junction nucleotides: 9. In DNA, the CDR3 is TGTGCCAGCAGCCAAGATTTGCCAGCGGGGAGCGAGACCCAGTACTTC. Its translation: CASSQDLPAGSETQYF.

The chain uses TRBV27 and TRBJ2-7, with TRBD1 matching over 9 bases. V lost 8 bases and J lost 2; bases outside the gene matches: 10. Germline V CDR1 and CDR2: MNHEY, SMNVEV (reference sequence). This CDR3 contains 15 residues. This chain's CDR3 is CASGTGTGGAYEQYF. DNA of the CDR3: TGTGCCAGCGGGACGGGTACAGGGGGCGCCTACGAGCAGTACTTC.

This clone was found many times. The J gene is TRBJ1-1, the V gene TRBV28, with 7 bases identical to TRBD1. The CDR3 totals 16 residues. Germline CDR1 and CDR2: MDHEN and SYDVKM. After removal of 3 bases from V and 7 bases from J, the junction contained 14 bases not matched to a gene. The DNA for the CDR3 is TGTGCCAGCAGTTTGGGAGACAGGGCCATTTCGGTTGAAGCTTTCTTT. It codes for CASSLGDRAISVEAFF.

This clone was observed many times. The CDR3 loop reads CASSNTRTGRSSPLHF. CDR3 bases: TGTGCCAGTAGCAATACCCGGACAGGCCGGAGTTCACCCCTCCACTTT. V gene TRBV19 combines with J gene TRBJ1-6; 7 bases fit TRBD1. The junction had 14 bases not matched to a gene; V was cut back by 6 bases and J by 9 bases. Germline CDR1 is LNHDA and CDR2 is SQIVND (reference sequence). The length of the CDR3 is 16 residues. Supplemented by reference TRBV19 and TRBJ1-6, the full variable domain reads DGGITQSPKYLFRKEGQNVTLSCEQNLNHDAMYWYRQDPGQGLRLIYYSQIVNDFQKGDIAEGYSVSREKKESFPLTVTSAQKNPTAFYLCASSNTRTGRSSPLHFGNGTRLTVT.

This clone was observed many times. The gene calls are TRBV19 and TRBJ2-7; the match to TRBD2 covers 8 bases. With 3 bases clipped from V and 5 bases from J, the junction kept 0 bases outside the gene matches. The V gene's germline CDR1 is LNHDA and CDR2 SQIVND (reference sequence). This CDR3 is built from 12 residues. The CDR3 loop is CASSIGGDEQYF. The CDR3 DNA follows: TGTGCCAGTAGTATCGGGGGGGACGAGCAGTACTTC.